Sequencing of this TCR beta chain was carried out in a study of cytomegalovirus exposure and HLA in healthy donors. With 60 Vbeta and 13 Jbeta primers, the PCR was carried out. Using immunoSEQ multiplex PCR, the repertoire was profiled, and TCRdb retains in-frame clones only, with some absent. The data hold about 160,000 clones, with around 74% observed a single time. Germline lookup yields CDR1 SGHTA and CDR2 FQGTGA. Trimming removed 2 bases from V and 7 bases from J, with 18 bases in between. This CDR3 comprises 16 residues. V and J are TRBV7-3 and TRBJ2-1, with a weak D call TRBD1 (5 bases). The sequenced sample was PBMCs. This TCR derives from a female donor in good health and CMV-seronegative. This CDR3 is CASSLGSSGKTNEQFF. DNA of the CDR3: TGTGCCAGCAGCTTAGGCTCGTCAGGGAAAACGAATGAGCAGTTCTTC.